A selection of T cell receptor beta chains follows, all from one sample in a study of OX40 agonist ivuxolimab in advanced cancers. TCRdb's copy holds only in-frame clones and misses some; the assay was immunoSEQ multiplex PCR. The repertoire holds around 33,000 clones, with about 93% as singletons. Here the sequenced sample was CD4+ or CD8+ T cells sorted from blood, taken in a trial of the OX40 agonist ivuxolimab. Every receptor here comes from an adult with an advanced solid tumor such as melanoma, head and neck, liver or kidney cancer. Both conserved end residues are part of each CDR3. A D gene is named only where the DNA matches it firmly. Size tells how often a clone was seen (once, few, many) or the class of an expanded clone, and some rows leave it out.

>TRBJ2-7|.|TRBV28|.
CASSSKVGTQRLYEQYF
TGTGCCAGCAGTTCTAAGGTGGGGACCCAAAGACTCTACGAGCAGTACTTC
>TRBJ1-1|.|TRBV5-6|TRBD1
CASSPLSGQGGTEAFF
TGTGCCAGCAGCCCTTTATCGGGACAGGGCGGGACTGAAGCTTTCTTT
>TRBJ2-5|.|TRBV11-3|.
CASSLVLGETQYF
TGTGCCAGCAGCTTAGTTCTAGGGGAGACCCAGTACTTC
>TRBJ2-2|.|TRBV19|TRBD1
CASKGGQGISGELFF
TGTGCCAGCAAGGGAGGACAGGGGATATCCGGGGAGCTGTTTTTT
>TRBJ1-3|few|TRBV30|.
CAWTYGNGNTIYF
TGTGCCTGGACCTACGGTAATGGAAACACCATATATTTT
>TRBJ2-4|.|TRBV5-1|.
CASSLGGRNIQYF
TGCGCCAGCAGCTTGGGGGGCAGAAACATTCAGTACTTC
>TRBJ2-5|.|TRBV5-6|.
CASSLAEGHKETQYF
TGTGCCAGCAGCTTGGCTGAGGGACATAAAGAGACCCAGTACTTC
>TRBJ2-2|.|TRBV6-5|TRBD2
CASSRLAGGPGELFF
TGTGCCAGCAGTAGACTAGCGGGGGGACCCGGGGAGCTGTTTTTT
>TRBJ1-5|.|TRBV30|TRBD1
CAWSQGESINQPQHF
TGTGCCTGGAGCCAGGGGGAATCAATCAATCAGCCCCAGCATTTT
>TRBJ2-4|.|TRBV28|.
CASSVRGIQYF
TGTGCCAGCAGTGTTAGGGGCATTCAGTACTTC